Listed here are 7 T cell receptor beta chains from one sample, sequenced in a study of beta chain features in type 1 diabetes (dated by TCRdb to 2017 to 2018). General study outcomes and caveats: Type 1 diabetes patients showed a moderate but significant shortening of TCRB CDR3 length in all four CD4+ subsets.

The protocol used for the library was the immunoSEQ multiplex PCR assay. The High Capacity cDNA Reverse Transcription Kit was used to reverse transcribe all of the isolated RNA, meaning that expressed TCRB transcripts were what got sequenced. TCRdb took this table from immuneACCESS and kept in-frame rearrangements with V and J called. Such tables lack part of the clones; where checked against another copy, unresolved V genes explain under half of the gap, and the rest is unexplained. In all, the sample holds a few hundred thousand clones, and roughly 12% of those were seen once. Approximately 0.01% of the sample lies in the top ten. The antigens for these receptors are not known. The sample was naive CD4+ T cells from blood. The cell subset or site label here, explained by the study, means: true naive CD4+ T cells. All receptors derive from a woman aged 18-29 years with type 1 diabetes.

The V gene is TRBV19, the J gene TRBJ2-3, with 7 bases identical to TRBD1. The germline CDR1 and CDR2 sequences are LNHDA and SQIVND (reference sequence). The CDR3 loop spans 14 amino acids. V gave up 5 bases and J gave up 4 bases; unmatched junction bases: 6. The CDR3 here is CASSEGANADTQYF. CDR3 coding DNA: TGTGCCAGTAGTGAGGGGGCCAATGCAGATACGCAGTATTTT.

This clone was seen a handful of times. The V gene is TRBV6-5, the J gene TRBJ2-2; 8 nucleotides align to TRBD1. This CDR3 has 15 residues. With V trimmed by 6 bases and J by 1 base, 4 bases remained unmatched. Germline-derived CDR1 and CDR2 are MNHEY and SVGAGI. CDR3 in DNA: TGTGCCAGCAGGACCGGGACAGGGAACACCGGGGAGCTGTTTTTT. It codes for CASRTGTGNTGELFF.

Only a few counts were recorded for this clone. The V gene is TRBV9, the J gene TRBJ2-2, with D tentatively TRBD2 (5 bases). V dropped 4 bases and J dropped 1 base, with 11 bases sitting between them. The length of the CDR3 is 15 residues. Germline V gene sequence: CDR1 SGDLS, CDR2 YYNGEE. The CDR3 DNA reads TGTGCCAGCAGCCCTCAGCGGAGGAACACCGGGGAGCTGTTTTTT. Translated, it gives CASSPQRRNTGELFF.

Only a few counts were recorded for this clone. The chain uses TRBV7-3 and TRBJ2-1; a weak D match, TRBD2 (5 bases). The germline V and J ends were trimmed by 1 base and 6 bases, with 10 bases remaining between them. CDR3 length equals 14 residues. Germline-derived CDR1 and CDR2 are SGHTA and FQGTGA. CDR3 DNA: TGTGCCAGCAGCTTAAGTGGGAGCGGCAATGAGCAGTTCTTC. Translated, it gives CASSLSGSGNEQFF.

This clone has more than one count but fewer than ten. The chain carries TRBV30 and TRBJ2-1; D perhaps matches TRBD2 (6 bases). Per germline, CDR1 GTSNPN and CDR2 SVGIG (reference sequence). The CDR3 is 16 residues long. Trimming stripped 3 bases from V and 2 bases from J, with 17 bases between. The chain's CDR3 is CAWSAPQAGPYNEQFF. In DNA, the CDR3 is TGTGCCTGGAGCGCCCCCCAGGCGGGGCCCTACAATGAGCAGTTCTTC.

This clone was seen a handful of times. The genes are TRBV5-1 and TRBJ1-1, with D possibly TRBD1 on 6 matching bases. Trimming cost V 3 bases and J 4 bases, with 13 bases left between them. Germline lookup yields CDR1 SGHRS and CDR2 YFSETQ. The CDR3 runs to 14 residues. The CDR3 DNA is TGCGCCAGCAGCTCGGTTCGGGGGGCCACTGAAGCTTTCTTT. Amino acid sequence: CASSSVRGATEAFF.

This chain links TRBV19 with TRBJ1-1; D ambiguous. This CDR3 is 14 amino acids long. V shed 0 bases and J shed 6 bases, with 11 bases lying between them. The germline gives CDR1 LNHDA, CDR2 SQIVND (reference sequence). The chain's CDR3 is CASSIDGNSPEAFF. Here the CDR3 DNA reads TGTGCCAGTAGTATAGATGGTAACTCTCCTGAAGCTTTCTTT.